The clone carrying this T cell receptor (beta chain) was counted ten times or more. The antigen is not known. This entry is derived from a study of molecular identifiers for immune sequencing clone quantification. Study-wide points: Clones that had above 20 RNA copies took up over 97% of effector molecules but under 1% in naive cells.

CDR3 length: 15 residues. V trimming: 2 bases; J trimming: 3 bases; junction bases outside the gene matches: 6. The germline V gene encodes CDR1 MNHEY and CDR2 SVGAGI. It was from around 18,000 to 910,000 sorted cells, with 10%, 30% or 50% RNA, that naive CD8 libraries came. Sorting defined naive CD8 T cells as CD8+CD4-CCR7+CD45RA+. Each CDR3 protein gets one entry after TCRdb re-called the PCR reads with MiXCR. The sample includes about 640,000 distinct CDR3 sequences, nearly 20% seen only once; the top ten take roughly 0.9%. J is TRBJ1-1 and V is TRBV6-5; 7 nucleotides match TRBD1. Sequenced material: naive CD8+ T cells from blood, with Jurkat cell RNA spiked in. Subset reported: FACS-sorted CD8+CD4-CCR7+CD45RA+ naive T cells. This receptor was obtained from a human donor in good health. Some libraries in this study had Jurkat cell RNA spiked in. The CDR3 here is CASSYDRVGDTEAFF. The CDR3 nucleotides read TGTGCCAGCAGTTACGACAGGGTAGGAGACACTGAAGCTTTCTTT.